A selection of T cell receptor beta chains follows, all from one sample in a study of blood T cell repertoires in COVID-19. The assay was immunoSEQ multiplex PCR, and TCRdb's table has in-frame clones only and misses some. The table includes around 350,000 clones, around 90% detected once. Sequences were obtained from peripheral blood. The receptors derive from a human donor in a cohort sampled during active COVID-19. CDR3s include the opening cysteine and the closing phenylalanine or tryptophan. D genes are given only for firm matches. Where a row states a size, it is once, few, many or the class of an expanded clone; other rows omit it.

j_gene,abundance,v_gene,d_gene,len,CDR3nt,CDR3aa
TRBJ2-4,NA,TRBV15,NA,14,TGTGCCACCAGCAGAGATATAGCCAAAAACATTCAGTACTTC,CATSRDIAKNIQYF
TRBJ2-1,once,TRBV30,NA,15,TGTGCCTGCGTCGAGCGGGTAAGCTCCTACAATGAGCAGTTCTTC,CACVERVSSYNEQFF
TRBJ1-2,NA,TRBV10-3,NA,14,TGTGCCACAGGGTCTGACACTCCACTGCGGGGCTACACCTTC,CATGSDTPLRGYTF
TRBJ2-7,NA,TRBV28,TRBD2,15,TGTGCCAGCAGTTCTAGCGGGAGCGATTTGGGCGAGCAGTACTTC,CASSSSGSDLGEQYF
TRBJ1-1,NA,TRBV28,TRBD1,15,TGTGCCAGCAGTTCGGCGGGACAGGGGACCACTGAAGCTTTCTTT,CASSSAGQGTTEAFF
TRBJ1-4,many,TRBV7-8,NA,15,TGTGCCAGCACCTACAGCGGGCTGGCTAATGAAAAACTGTTTTTT,CASTYSGLANEKLFF
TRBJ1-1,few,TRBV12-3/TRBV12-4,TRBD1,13,TGTGCCAGTTTAAACAGGGGGAACACTGAAGCTTTCTTT,CASLNRGNTEAFF
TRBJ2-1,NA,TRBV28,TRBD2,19,TGTGCCAGCAGTTTTACTAGCGGGAGGGCCAAAGAAGGGGTCAATGAGCAGTTCTTC,CASSFTSGRAKEGVNEQFF
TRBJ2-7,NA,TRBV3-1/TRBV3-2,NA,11,TGTGCCAGCAGCTACTCCTACGAGCAGTACTTC,CASSYSYEQYF
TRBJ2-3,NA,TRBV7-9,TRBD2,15,TGTGCCAGCAGTCTAGCCGGGGGGAGCACAGATACGCAGTATTTT,CASSLAGGSTDTQYF